The 21 T cell receptor beta chains below were found in one sample sequenced in a study of blood T cell repertoires in COVID-19. The method was immunoSEQ multiplex PCR; TCRdb's version includes in-frame clones alone and lacks a portion of them. The data show approximately 290,000 clones, 70% to 90% seen once. The source material was PBMCs or T cells enriched from blood (not recorded which). The receptor set was obtained from a woman in her twenties or thirties who had recovered from COVID-19.

There are a few counts of this clone. The V gene is TRBV5-4, the J gene TRBJ1-2; possible D gene TRBD1, 5 bases. This CDR3 region has 15 residues. Germline V gene data show CDR1 as SGHNT and CDR2 as YYREEE (reference sequence). V was cut by 0 bases and J by 7 bases, with 16 bases left in between. The DNA for the CDR3 is TGTGCCAGCAGCTTGGCCTCAGTCACAGGTACTGGCTACACCTTC. It is translated as CASSLASVTGTGYTF.

J is TRBJ2-5 and V is TRBV7-9; TRBD1 might be the D (5 bases). Germline V CDR1 and CDR2: SEHNR, FQNEAQ (reference sequence). The CDR3 totals 15 residues. The germline V and J ends were trimmed by 6 bases and 2 bases, with 16 bases remaining between them. The CDR3 spells CASSYTGFGQETQYF. In DNA form, the CDR3 reads TGTGCCAGCAGTTACACAGGTTTCGGACAAGAGACCCAGTACTTC.

A word on this clone: The same CDR3 also results from other DNA sequences found in this sample. The V and J genes are TRBV6-2 or TRBV6-3 and TRBJ1-1; D uncertain. This CDR3 is 14 amino acids long. The germline gives CDR1 MNHEY, CDR2 SVGEGT. V lost 0 bases to trimming and J lost 2 bases, with 7 bases between them. CDR3 sequence (DNA): TGTGCCAGCAGTTACTCCGGCGGCAACACTGAAGCTTTCTTT. Protein: CASSYSGGNTEAFF.

The chain carries TRBV7-2 and TRBJ2-3, with TRBD2 matching over 13 bases. V lost 5 bases and J lost 6; bases outside the gene matches: 8. The CDR3 consists of 16 residues. Germline CDR1 and CDR2: SGHTA and FQGNSA. The CDR3 bases are TGTGCCAGCAGCGACACTAGCGGGGGGGGTTTGGATACGCAGTATTTT. This sequence encodes CASSDTSGGGLDTQYF.

The chain recombines TRBV29-1 with TRBJ1-1; a weak D match, TRBD1 (5 bases). Trimming left V 8 bases short and J 1 base short, with 14 bases between. From germline, CDR1 is SQVTM and CDR2 ANQGSEA. The CDR3 consists of 13 residues. The CDR3 DNA sequence: TGCAGCCTCTCCGACAGCAGGAACACTGAAGCTTTCTTT. It yields the protein CSLSDSRNTEAFF.

The chain employs TRBV9 and TRBJ2-1; TRBD2 matches at 8 bases. This CDR3 comprises 16 residues. V lost 0 bases to trimming and J lost 5 bases; unmatched junction nucleotides: 7. The germline CDR1 and CDR2 sequences are SGDLS and YYNGEE. The CDR3 sequence: CASSVGTRGAHNEQFF. CDR3 DNA: TGTGCCAGCAGCGTAGGGACGCGGGGGGCACACAATGAGCAGTTCTTC.

CDR3: CASSVRDKGIDQPQHF. As DNA, the CDR3 is TGCGCCAGCAGTGTCCGGGACAAAGGCATAGATCAGCCCCAGCATTTT. V is TRBV10-2 and J is TRBJ1-5, with D possibly being TRBD1 (6 bases). Germline V gene lookup returns CDR1 WSHSY and CDR2 SAAADI. V lost 4 bases and J lost 5, with 18 bases in between. The CDR3 runs to 16 residues.

The count of this clone is one. The CDR3: CASSYEVGRVGEQYF. DNA of the CDR3: TGTGCCAGCAGCTACGAGGTCGGGAGGGTGGGCGAGCAGTACTTC. The chain employs TRBV7-9 and TRBJ2-7, with 8 bases that match TRBD2. The CDR3 runs to 15 residues. The V segment lost 4 bases and the J segment 6 bases; nucleotides outside the gene matches: 11. Looked up from germline, CDR1 is SEHNR and CDR2 is FQNEAQ (reference sequence).

V gene TRBV7-6 combines with J gene TRBJ2-7, with a weak D call TRBD1 (6 bases). Germline lookup yields CDR1 SGHVS and CDR2 FNYEAQ. The CDR3 totals 12 residues. Trimming cost V 5 bases and J 5 bases, with 10 bases left between them. CDR3 amino acids: CASSPRTDEQYF. The DNA for the CDR3 is TGTGCCAGCAGCCCCCGGACAGACGAGCAGTACTTC. The whole variable domain, remainder taken from reference TRBV7-6 and TRBJ2-7, is GAGVSQSPRYKVTKRGQDVALRCDPISGHVSLYWYRQALGQGPEFLTYFNYEAQQDKSGLPNDRFSAERPEGSISTLTIQRTEQRDSAMYRCASSPRTDEQYFGPGTRLTVT.

The chain combines TRBV11-2 with TRBJ2-5, with D tentatively TRBD2 (6 bases). The CDR3 covers 15 residues. V lost 3 bases, J lost 5 bases, and 16 bases lay in between. CDR1 and CDR2 from the germline V gene are SGHAT and FQNNGV. DNA for the CDR3: TGTGCCAGCAGCTTGGGGGACTGGTACTTGGAGACCCAGTACTTC. Its translation: CASSLGDWYLETQYF. Supplemented by reference TRBV11-2 and TRBJ2-5, the full variable domain reads EAGVAQSPRYKIIEKRQSVAFWCNPISGHATLYWYQQILGQGPKLLIQFQNNGVVDDSQLPKDRFSAERLKGVDSTLKIQPAKLEDSAVYLCASSLGDWYLETQYFGPGTRLLVL.

This chain joins TRBV25-1 and TRBJ2-2, with 8 bases matching TRBD1. The ends lost 3 bases at V and 6 bases at J; junction bases unmatched: 3. Germline CDR1 reads MGHDK; CDR2 reads SYGVNS. There are 14 residues in the CDR3. CDR3 sequence (DNA): TGTGCCAGCAGTGACCTGACAGGGGCCGGGGAGCTGTTTTTT. This gives the protein CASSDLTGAGELFF.

This clone appeared a few times. The chain is built from TRBV29-1 and TRBJ2-3, with D perhaps TRBD1 (5 bases). The germline V gene has CDR1 SQVTM and CDR2 ANQGSEA. The CDR3 sequence is 15 residues long. Trimming pared 6 bases from V and 1 base from J, leaving 17 bases between. The CDR3 reads CSVVHQGLGTDTQYF. In nucleotides, the CDR3 is TGCAGCGTGGTGCACCAGGGTTTGGGCACAGATACGCAGTATTTT.

The rearrangement links TRBV18 to TRBJ2-3, with 8 bases that match TRBD2. Germline CDR1 reads KGHSH; CDR2 reads LQKENI. V lost 3 bases and J lost 6; bases outside the gene matches: 2. The CDR3 totals 13 residues. The CDR3 region is CASSPPGGDTQYF. The DNA for the CDR3 is TGTGCCAGCTCACCCCCGGGAGGGGATACGCAGTATTTT.

The chain recombines TRBV29-1 with TRBJ1-4; 7 positions agree with TRBD1. The CDR3 loop spans 13 amino acids. Germline V gene sequence: CDR1 SQVTM, CDR2 ANQGSEA. J gave up 7 bases and V 7 bases, and 9 bases lay outside the gene matches. CDR3 protein: CSAGQQISEKLFF. The DNA for the CDR3 is TGCAGCGCGGGACAGCAAATAAGTGAAAAACTGTTTTTT.

The chain joins TRBV5-8 to TRBJ1-2; 7 positions match TRBD1. The CDR3 sequence is 13 residues long. V shed 4 bases, J shed 8 bases, and the junction held 8 bases outside the gene matches. The V gene's germline CDR1 is SGHTS and CDR2 YDEGEE. CDR3 region: CASSPRGRGGYTF. In DNA form, the CDR3 reads TGTGCCAGCAGCCCGAGGGGGCGAGGAGGCTACACCTTC.

The chain couples TRBV12-3 or TRBV12-4 to TRBJ1-2; D call uncertain. V was clipped by 1 base and J by 4 bases, with 7 bases between them. The CDR3 covers 13 residues. CDR3 protein: CASSLGRSYGYTF. CDR3 sequence (DNA): TGTGCCAGCAGTTTAGGTCGCAGCTATGGCTACACCTTC.

Worth noting for this clone: The junction shows a germline mismatch at one end, possibly a read error. V gene TRBV15 combines with J gene TRBJ2-7; no clear D gene. CDR3 length: 8 amino acids. The germline CDR1 and CDR2 sequences are LNHNV and YYDKDF (reference sequence). Written as DNA, the CDR3 is TGTGCCACCAGCGGGCCTCACTTC. Its protein is CATSGPHF.

This chain connects TRBV18 to TRBJ2-7; D gene uncertain. The CDR3 is 15 amino acids. CDR1 is KGHSH and CDR2 is LQKENI in the germline V gene. V was pared by 3 bases and J by 7 bases, with 19 bases between. The CDR3 loop reads CASSPVRGPAGEQYF. CDR3 in DNA: TGTGCCAGCTCACCGGTTCGAGGTCCTGCCGGGGAGCAGTACTTC.

The rearrangement links TRBV3-1 (or the pseudogene TRBV3-2) to TRBJ1-6, with 7 bases identical to TRBD1. Trimming at V came to 2 bases and at J to 10 bases, leaving 8 bases not matched to a gene. The CDR3 is 15 residues long. CDR1 LGHDT and CDR2 YNNKEL come from the germline V gene (reference sequence). DNA for the CDR3: TGTGCCAGCAGCCAAAGGACAGGTAGACGATCACCCCTCCACTTT. This codes for CASSQRTGRRSPLHF.

The rearrangement uses TRBV25-1 and TRBJ1-2; D unclear. From germline, CDR1 is MGHDK and CDR2 SYGVNS. The V gene lost 2 bases and the J gene lost 6 bases, with 10 bases spanning the gap. CDR3 length equals 13 residues. The CDR3 DNA reads TGTGCCAGCAGTGAAAGCAGGAACCATGGCTACACCTTC. Translation: CASSESRNHGYTF.

The CDR3 DNA reads as TGTGCCAGCAGCTTAGAAGGTGGACAGGGGGCCTACGAGCAGTACTTC. Translation gives CASSLEGGQGAYEQYF. The V and J genes are TRBV7-6 and TRBJ2-7, with 10 bases identical to TRBD1. Losses at the gene ends were 1 base for V and 2 bases for J; bases not matched to a gene: 5. The V gene's germline CDR1 is SGHVS and CDR2 FNYEAQ. CDR3 length equals 16 residues.